One sample yielded the 12 T cell receptor beta chains listed below, sequenced in a study of T-cell memory formation after mild COVID-19. One entry per CDR3 protein results from TCRdb running MiXCR on the 5' RACE reads. This sample yields about 540,000 distinct CDR3 sequences, of which approximately 20% are seen a single time; under 15% belongs to the top ten. The sample comprised PBMCs or a T cell subset sorted from them (not recorded which). The source is an adult woman who had mild COVID-19 (a few samples of this study predate the infection). Cell type and time point are not known.

The chain combines TRBV5-1 with TRBJ1-2; no clear D gene. The V and J ends lost 2 bases and 6 bases respectively, with 8 bases between them. There are 12 residues in the CDR3. The germline V gene encodes CDR1 SGHRS and CDR2 YFSETQ. CDR3 DNA sequence: TGCGCCAGCAGCTTCCAAGGAGATGGCTACACCTTC. Protein sequence: CASSFQGDGYTF. Complete variable domain (other parts from reference TRBV5-1 and TRBJ1-2): KAGVTQTPRYLIKTRGQQVTLSCSPISGHRSVSWYQQTPGQGLQFLFEYFSETQRNKGNFPGRFSGRQFSNSRSEMNVSTLELGDSALYLCASSFQGDGYTFGSGTRLTVV.

This clonotype was counted only a few times. The chain has TRBV20-1 and TRBJ1-1; tentatively, D is TRBD1 (5 bases). The germline V gene encodes CDR1 DFQATT and CDR2 SNEGSKA (reference sequence). The CDR3 is 10 amino acids. The CDR3 DNA reads TGCAGGGGGACGAACACTGAAGCTTTCTTT. Residues: CRGTNTEAFF.

This clonotype was seen more than once but under ten times. The genes are TRBV5-1 and TRBJ1-1; possible D gene TRBD1, 5 bases. The CDR3 is made up of 13 amino acids. Per the germline V gene, CDR1 is SGHRS and CDR2 is YFSETQ. V was cut by 2 bases and J by 7 bases, with 12 bases left in between. In DNA form, the CDR3 reads TGCGCCAGCAGCTTAGGAGGGGCTTTTGAAGCTTTCTTT. Its protein product is CASSLGGAFEAFF.

The V and J genes are TRBV7-9 and TRBJ2-7; D remains ambiguous. Germline V CDR1 and CDR2: SEHNR, FQNEAQ (reference sequence). V shed 8 bases and J shed 5 bases, with 13 bases lying between them. The CDR3 loop spans 12 amino acids. DNA for the CDR3: TGTGCCAGCTCACCTCAAACGAACGAGCAGTACTTC. This codes for CASSPQTNEQYF.

This clonotype was observed a few times. The chain combines TRBV5-5 with TRBJ2-7; D assignment may be TRBD1 or TRBD2 (5 bases each). The CDR3 loop spans 16 amino acids. The germline V gene has CDR1 SGHKS and CDR2 YYEKEE (reference sequence). Trimming pared 1 base from V and 2 bases from J, leaving 16 bases between. CDR3 bases: TGTGCCAGCAGCTTGTACCGGGGCCGCAACCCCTACGAGCAGTACTTC. Encoded protein: CASSLYRGRNPYEQYF.

This sequence joins TRBV3-1 and TRBJ2-5, with D unresolved. Germline V gene lookup returns CDR1 LGHDT and CDR2 YNNKEL (reference sequence). V was clipped by 0 bases and J by 1 base, with 12 bases between them. CDR3 length equals 16 residues. Here the CDR3 reads CASSQDTVPSQETQYF. For the CDR3, the DNA is TGTGCCAGCAGCCAAGATACCGTTCCAAGCCAAGAGACCCAGTACTTC.

Comment on this clonotype: The junction departs from germline at one end; a sequencing error may be responsible. The chain has TRBV12-3 or TRBV12-4 and TRBJ1-1; 9 bases align to TRBD1. The CDR3 covers 14 residues. The DNA of the CDR3 is TGTGCCAGCAGTACAGGGGGCGAGAACACTGAAGCTCTCTTT. It encodes CASSTGGENTEALF.

This chain links TRBV5-1 with TRBJ2-1; 9 positions agree with TRBD2. This CDR3 has 17 amino acids. CDR1 SGHRS and CDR2 YFSETQ come from the germline V gene. Germline trimming cut 0 bases from V and 7 bases from J; bases unmatched to any gene: 11. The CDR3 nucleotides are TGCGCCAGCAGCTTGGGAGGTGCGCGGGGGGGCTCGAATGAGCAGTTCTTC. Its translation: CASSLGGARGGSNEQFF.

This clonotype was seen only a few times. V is TRBV10-3 and J is TRBJ1-5; D call uncertain. Looked up from germline, CDR1 is ENHRY and CDR2 is SYGVKD. V was trimmed by 4 bases and J by 0 bases, leaving 13 bases between them. This CDR3 spans 16 amino acids. For the CDR3, the DNA is TGTGCCATCAGTGCGGGATCCTCGGATAGCAATCAGCCCCAGCATTTT. Residues: CAISAGSSDSNQPQHF.

This chain joins TRBV4-2 and TRBJ2-7; no definite D call. Germline CDR1 is LGHNA and CDR2 is YNFKEQ. This CDR3 is built from 13 residues. Trimming removed 1 base at V and 7 bases at J, with 11 bases between. CDR3 sequence: CASSQAGHTEQYF. The CDR3 region has the DNA TGTGCCAGCAGCCAAGCCGGTCATACAGAGCAGTACTTC.

This clonotype was seen only a few times. J is TRBJ2-2 and V is TRBV9, with 13 bases aligning to TRBD2. Germline CDR1 SGDLS, CDR2 YYNGEE. The CDR3 is made up of 16 amino acids. The V segment lost 3 bases and the J segment 6 bases; nucleotides outside the gene matches: 5. The CDR3: CASSDSGLAGPGELFF. The CDR3 nucleotides read TGTGCCAGCAGCGATTCGGGACTAGCGGGACCCGGGGAGCTGTTTTTT.

The chain is built from TRBV4-1 and TRBJ2-1; D possibly corresponds to TRBD2 (5 bases). Looked up from germline, CDR1 is MGHRA and CDR2 is YSYEKL. Deletions cut 4 bases from V and 7 bases from J, with 17 bases between. The CDR3 loop spans 15 amino acids. The CDR3 DNA reads TGCGCCAGCAGCCCGGCAGGACTCGGCCTGAATGAGCAGTTCTTC. It encodes CASSPAGLGLNEQFF.